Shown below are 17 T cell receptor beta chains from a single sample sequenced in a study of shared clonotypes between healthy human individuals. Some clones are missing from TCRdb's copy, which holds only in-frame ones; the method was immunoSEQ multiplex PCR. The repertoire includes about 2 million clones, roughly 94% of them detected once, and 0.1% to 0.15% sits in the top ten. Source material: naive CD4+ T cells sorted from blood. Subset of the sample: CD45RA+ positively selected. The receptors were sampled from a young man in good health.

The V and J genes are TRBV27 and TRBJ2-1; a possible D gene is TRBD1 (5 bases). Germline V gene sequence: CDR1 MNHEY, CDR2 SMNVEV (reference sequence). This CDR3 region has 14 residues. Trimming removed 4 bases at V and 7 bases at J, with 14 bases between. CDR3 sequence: CASSYTGVRNEQFF. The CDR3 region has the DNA TGTGCCAGCAGTTATACAGGAGTAAGGAATGAGCAGTTCTTC.

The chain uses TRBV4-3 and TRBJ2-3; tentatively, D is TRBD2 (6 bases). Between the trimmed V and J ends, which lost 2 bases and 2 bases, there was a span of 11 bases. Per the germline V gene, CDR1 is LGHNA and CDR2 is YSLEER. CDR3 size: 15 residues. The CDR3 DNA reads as TGCGCCAGCAGCCAATCCGGACTAAACACAGATACGCAGTATTTT. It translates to CASSQSGLNTDTQYF.

In DNA, the CDR3 is TGCAGCGTTCAGAATTCGGTCCAAGGTTCCGAGCAGTACTTC. Residues: CSVQNSVQGSEQYF. This chain joins TRBV29-1 and TRBJ2-7; D is undetermined. Germline-derived CDR1 and CDR2 are SQVTM and ANQGSEA. Between the trimmed V and J ends, which lost 5 bases and 6 bases, there was a span of 20 bases. CDR3 length: 14 amino acids.

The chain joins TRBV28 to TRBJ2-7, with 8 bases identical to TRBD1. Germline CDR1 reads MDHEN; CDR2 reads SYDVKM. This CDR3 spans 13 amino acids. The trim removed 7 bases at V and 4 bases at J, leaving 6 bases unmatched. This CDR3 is CASNSGQDYEQYF. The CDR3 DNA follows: TGTGCCAGCAACTCGGGACAGGATTACGAGCAGTACTTC.

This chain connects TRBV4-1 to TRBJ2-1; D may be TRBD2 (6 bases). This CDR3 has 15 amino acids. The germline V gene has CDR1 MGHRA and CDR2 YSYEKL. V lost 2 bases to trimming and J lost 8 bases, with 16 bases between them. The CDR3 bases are TGCGCCAGCAGCCAACGGATTAGCGGTCCCCATGAGCAGTTCTTC. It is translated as CASSQRISGPHEQFF.

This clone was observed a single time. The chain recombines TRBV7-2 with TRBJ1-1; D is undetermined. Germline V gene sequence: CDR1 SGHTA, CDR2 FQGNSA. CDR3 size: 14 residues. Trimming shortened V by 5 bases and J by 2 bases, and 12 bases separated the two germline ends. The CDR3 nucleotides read TGTGCCAGCAGCCCGATTAGGGCCAACACTGAAGCTTTCTTT. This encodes CASSPIRANTEAFF. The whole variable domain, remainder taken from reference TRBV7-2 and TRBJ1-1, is GAGVSQSPSNKVTEKGKDVELRCDPISGHTALYWYRQSLGQGLEFLIYFQGNSAPDKSGLPSDRFSAERTGGSVSTLTIQRTQQEDSAVYLCASSPIRANTEAFFGQGTRLTVV.

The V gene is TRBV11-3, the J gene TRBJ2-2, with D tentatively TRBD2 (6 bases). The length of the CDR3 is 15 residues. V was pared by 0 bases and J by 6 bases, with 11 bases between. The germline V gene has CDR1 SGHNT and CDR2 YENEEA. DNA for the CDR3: TGTGCCAGCAGCTTAGAGAGGGAGGCCCCCGGGGAGCTGTTTTTT. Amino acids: CASSLEREAPGELFF.

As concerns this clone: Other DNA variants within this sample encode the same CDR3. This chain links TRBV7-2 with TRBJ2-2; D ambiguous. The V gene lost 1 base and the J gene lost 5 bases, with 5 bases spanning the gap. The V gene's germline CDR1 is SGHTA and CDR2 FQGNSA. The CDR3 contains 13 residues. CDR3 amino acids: CASSLDGTGELFF. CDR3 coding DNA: TGTGCCAGCAGCTTAGATGGGACCGGGGAGCTGTTTTTT.

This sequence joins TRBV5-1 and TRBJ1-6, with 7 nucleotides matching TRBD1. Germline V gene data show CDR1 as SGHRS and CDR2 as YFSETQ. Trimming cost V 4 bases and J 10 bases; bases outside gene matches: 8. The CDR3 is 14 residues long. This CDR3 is CASSRDSSFSPLHF. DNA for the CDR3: TGCGCCAGCAGCCGGGACAGCTCCTTCTCACCCCTCCACTTT. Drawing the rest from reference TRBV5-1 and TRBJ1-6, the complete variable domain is KAGVTQTPRYLIKTRGQQVTLSCSPISGHRSVSWYQQTPGQGLQFLFEYFSETQRNKGNFPGRFSGRQFSNSRSEMNVSTLELGDSALYLCASSRDSSFSPLHFGNGTRLTVT.

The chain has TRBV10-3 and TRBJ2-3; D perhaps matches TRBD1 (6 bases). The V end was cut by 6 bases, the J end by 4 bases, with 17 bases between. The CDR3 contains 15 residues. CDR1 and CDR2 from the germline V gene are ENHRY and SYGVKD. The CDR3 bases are TGTGCCATCAGCGCGAAGGACAGAAACGCAGATACGCAGTATTTT. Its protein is CAISAKDRNADTQYF.

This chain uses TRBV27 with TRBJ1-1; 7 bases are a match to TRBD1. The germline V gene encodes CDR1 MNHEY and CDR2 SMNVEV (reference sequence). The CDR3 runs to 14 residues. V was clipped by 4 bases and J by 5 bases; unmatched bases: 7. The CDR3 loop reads CASSYRGVGTEAFF. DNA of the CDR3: TGTGCCAGCAGTTACAGGGGCGTGGGGACTGAAGCTTTCTTT.

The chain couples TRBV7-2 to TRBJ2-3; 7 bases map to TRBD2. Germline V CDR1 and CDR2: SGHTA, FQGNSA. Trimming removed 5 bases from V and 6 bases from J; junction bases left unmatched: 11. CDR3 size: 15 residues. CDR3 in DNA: TGTGCCAGCAGCCCCGGACTAGTAATCTTCGATACGCAGTATTTT. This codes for CASSPGLVIFDTQYF.

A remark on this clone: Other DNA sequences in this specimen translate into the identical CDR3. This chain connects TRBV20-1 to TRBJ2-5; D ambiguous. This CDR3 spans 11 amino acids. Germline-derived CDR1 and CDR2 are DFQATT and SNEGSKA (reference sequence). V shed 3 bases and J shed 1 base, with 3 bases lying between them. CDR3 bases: TGCAGTGCTAGCCTCCAAGAGACCCAGTACTTC. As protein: CSASLQETQYF.

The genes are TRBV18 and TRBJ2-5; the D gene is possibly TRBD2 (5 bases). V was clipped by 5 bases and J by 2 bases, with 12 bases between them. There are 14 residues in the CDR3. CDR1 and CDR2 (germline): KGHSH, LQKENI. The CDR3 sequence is CASSTSGKQETQYF. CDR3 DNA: TGTGCCAGCTCAACCAGCGGCAAACAAGAGACCCAGTACTTC.

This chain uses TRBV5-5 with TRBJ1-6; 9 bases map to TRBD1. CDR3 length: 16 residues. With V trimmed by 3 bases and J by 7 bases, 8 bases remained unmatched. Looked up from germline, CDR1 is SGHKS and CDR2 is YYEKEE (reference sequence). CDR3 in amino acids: CASSSLNRGQNSPLHF. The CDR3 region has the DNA TGTGCCAGCAGCTCCCTTAACAGGGGGCAGAATTCACCCCTCCACTTT.

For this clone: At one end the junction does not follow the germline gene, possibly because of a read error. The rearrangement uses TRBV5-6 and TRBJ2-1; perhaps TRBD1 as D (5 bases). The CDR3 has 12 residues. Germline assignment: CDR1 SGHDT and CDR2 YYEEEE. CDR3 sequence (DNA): TGTGCCAGCACCCCTCAGTTTGGACCCAGGGTCTTC. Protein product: CASTPQFGPRVF.

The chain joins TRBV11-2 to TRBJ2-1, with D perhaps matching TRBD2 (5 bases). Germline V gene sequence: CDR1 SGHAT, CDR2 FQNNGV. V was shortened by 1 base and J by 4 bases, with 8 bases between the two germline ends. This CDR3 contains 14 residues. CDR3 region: CASSLVRTYNEQFF. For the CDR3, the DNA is TGTGCCAGCAGCTTAGTTCGGACTTACAATGAGCAGTTCTTC.